These 27 T cell receptor beta chains were all obtained from the same sample, sequenced in a study of cytomegalovirus exposure and HLA in healthy donors. The primer mix had 60 Vbeta and 13 Jbeta primers. Profiled with immunoSEQ multiplex PCR; TCRdb holds only in-frame clones, not every one. This table has 170,000 or so clones, roughly 80% appearing once. Sequenced: PBMCs. These receptors all stem from a young man in good health and CMV-seronegative.

The chain links TRBV5-1 to TRBJ2-7; D is uncertain. The CDR3 spans 14 residues. Per germline, CDR1 SGHRS and CDR2 YFSETQ. V was cut by 4 bases and J by 3 bases, with 14 bases left in between. This CDR3 reads CASSGGLTRYEQYF. DNA for the CDR3: TGCGCCAGCAGCGGTGGCCTCACCCGCTACGAGCAGTACTTC.

In this sample, this clone turned up once. The chain uses TRBV23-1 and TRBJ2-3; no clear D gene. TRBV23-1 is an ORF, and what it does is uncertain. The CDR3 consists of 13 residues. The CDR3 here is CAQCGSLTDTQYF. In DNA, the CDR3 is TGCGCTCAATGCGGCTCTCTAACAGATACGCAGTATTTT.

The chain recombines TRBV28 with TRBJ1-5, with D hard to call. Trimming stripped 5 bases from V and 0 bases from J, with 8 bases between. The germline CDR1 and CDR2 sequences are MDHEN and SYDVKM. The CDR3 runs to 14 residues. Here the CDR3 reads CASSLGVSNQPQHF. CDR3 DNA sequence: TGTGCCAGCAGTCTCGGGGTTAGCAATCAGCCCCAGCATTTT.

For this clone: This sample includes further DNA sequences coding for the same CDR3. The chain links TRBV5-1 to TRBJ2-1; perhaps TRBD1 as D (6 bases). CDR3 size: 16 residues. The V gene lost 0 bases and the J gene lost 0 bases, with 10 bases spanning the gap. Germline V gene sequence: CDR1 SGHRS, CDR2 YFSETQ. The DNA for the CDR3 is TGCGCCAGCAGCTTGGCAGGGGAGAGCTCCTACAATGAGCAGTTCTTC. Its translation: CASSLAGESSYNEQFF.

In its sample, this clone was seen a few times. The V and J genes are TRBV2 and TRBJ1-3; no firm D call. V lost 4 bases to trimming and J lost 0 bases, with 10 bases between them. CDR1 and CDR2 from the germline V gene are SNHLY and FYNNEI. The CDR3 loop spans 15 amino acids. The CDR3 reads CASSGLSSSGNTIYF. In DNA form, the CDR3 reads TGTGCCAGCAGTGGACTGAGCAGCTCTGGAAACACCATATATTTT.

V is TRBV5-1 and J is TRBJ2-3; perhaps TRBD2 as D (5 bases). In germline, CDR1 is SGHRS, CDR2 YFSETQ. The CDR3 is made up of 15 amino acids. Trimming left V 2 bases short and J 0 bases short, with 10 bases between. CDR3 coding DNA: TGCGCCAGCAGCTTCCGGGGAGTGAGCACAGATACGCAGTATTTT. Amino acid sequence: CASSFRGVSTDTQYF.

This chain joins TRBV6-1 and TRBJ1-5, with D unclear. Germline V lookup: CDR1 MNHNS, CDR2 SASEGT. V was trimmed by 2 bases and J by 4 bases, leaving 9 bases between them. The CDR3 contains 14 residues. CDR3 nucleotide sequence: TGTGCCAGCAGTGAAATTCAGGATAATCAGCCCCAGCATTTT. Amino acid sequence: CASSEIQDNQPQHF.

The chain carries TRBV10-1 and TRBJ2-7; 8 positions match TRBD1. V lost 6 bases, J lost 3 bases, and 7 bases stayed unmatched. The CDR3 has 14 amino acids. The germline V gene has CDR1 WNHNN and CDR2 SYGVQD (reference sequence). Here the CDR3 DNA reads TGCGCCAGCAGCGCCACAGGGGGAAGCTACGAGCAGTACTTC. It specifies CASSATGGSYEQYF.

This clone turned up a few times. The chain is built from TRBV6-1 and TRBJ1-3; 7 nucleotides align to TRBD1. Germline values: CDR1 MNHNS, CDR2 SASEGT. This CDR3 region has 15 residues. Losses at the gene ends were 3 bases for V and 4 bases for J; bases not matched to a gene: 6. The CDR3 region has the DNA TGTGCCAGCAGTGATATGGCAGGGGGAGGAAACACCATATATTTT. This sequence encodes CASSDMAGGGNTIYF.

The V call is TRBV28, the J call TRBJ1-2; D gene uncertain. This CDR3 has 13 amino acids. The V gene's germline CDR1 is MDHEN and CDR2 SYDVKM. V lost 3 bases and J lost 1, with 6 bases in between. The CDR3 reads CASSFDNNYGYTF. The CDR3 coding sequence is TGTGCCAGCAGTTTTGACAATAACTATGGCTACACCTTC.

This clone has only one observation. The V call is TRBV13, the J call TRBJ2-1; TRBD2 agrees at 10 bases. The germline V gene has CDR1 PRHDT and CDR2 FYEKMQ (reference sequence). This CDR3 is built from 16 residues. The ends lost 5 bases at V and 4 bases at J; junction bases unmatched: 8. The CDR3 region is CASSQRTSGLYNEQFF. DNA of the CDR3: TGTGCCAGCAGCCAGCGGACTAGCGGCTTGTACAATGAGCAGTTCTTC.

This clone was recorded a few times. J is TRBJ2-4 and V is TRBV6-6; no definite D call. From germline, CDR1 is MNHNY and CDR2 SVGAGI (reference sequence). This CDR3 spans 14 amino acids. Trimming cost V 6 bases and J 1 base, with 10 bases left between them. The CDR3 bases are TGTGCCAGCAGCCACTCCAGGGCCAAAAACATTCAGTACTTC. Its translation: CASSHSRAKNIQYF.

V and J are TRBV5-1 and TRBJ2-5, with TRBD2 identical over 8 bases. The DNA matches TRBJ2-7 better at its end, which makes the J call doubtful. Germline CDR1 SGHRS, CDR2 YFSETQ. The CDR3 contains 15 residues. The CDR3 DNA is TGCGCCAGCAGCCCTGTGGGACTAGAGTCCTACGAGCAGTACTTC. As protein: CASSPVGLESYEQYF.

This chain connects TRBV28 to TRBJ2-3, with TRBD1 identical over 10 bases. CDR3 length: 19 amino acids. The trim removed 3 bases at V and 1 base at J, leaving 13 bases unmatched. Germline V gives CDR1 MDHEN, CDR2 SYDVKM. Here the CDR3 reads CASSFRWGTGEEGTDTQYF. The DNA of the CDR3 is TGTGCCAGCAGTTTCCGGTGGGGGACAGGGGAAGAGGGCACAGATACGCAGTATTTT.

The chain carries TRBV28 and TRBJ1-5; the D is unclear. From germline, CDR1 is MDHEN and CDR2 SYDVKM. Trimming removed 5 bases from V and 7 bases from J, with 9 bases in between. CDR3 length: 12 residues. CDR3 DNA: TGTGCCAGCAGTCTAGCGTTCCAGCCCCAGCATTTT. As protein: CASSLAFQPQHF. Together with reference TRBV28 and TRBJ1-5, the CDR3 gives the full variable domain: DVKVTQSSRYLVKRTGEKVFLECVQDMDHENMFWYRQDPGLGLRLIYFSYDVKMKEKGDIPEGYSVSREKKERFSLILESASTNQTSMYLCASSLAFQPQHFGDGTRLSIL.

The chain links TRBV2 to TRBJ2-3; 10 nucleotides align to TRBD1. The CDR3 has 15 amino acids. V lost 8 bases, J lost 5 bases, and 10 bases stayed unmatched. Looked up from germline, CDR1 is SNHLY and CDR2 is FYNNEI. CDR3 region: CASQVPGQGIDTQYF. Here the CDR3 DNA reads TGTGCCAGCCAAGTGCCGGGACAGGGGATAGATACGCAGTATTTT.

The genes are TRBV30 and TRBJ1-2; no firm D call. The CDR3 is 13 amino acids. Trimming left V 2 bases short and J 8 bases short, with 15 bases between. The V gene's germline CDR1 is GTSNPN and CDR2 SVGIG (reference sequence). As DNA, the CDR3 is TGTGCCTGGAGTCTAGGTCCCGATAGGGGCTACACCTTC. This encodes CAWSLGPDRGYTF.

The chain is built from TRBV5-1 and TRBJ1-1; TRBD1 might be the D (5 bases). Germline values: CDR1 SGHRS, CDR2 YFSETQ. Trimming removed 1 base at V and 7 bases at J, with 8 bases between. The length of the CDR3 is 12 residues. CDR3 sequence reads: CASSLRGFEAFF. DNA for the CDR3: TGCGCCAGCAGCTTGCGGGGGTTTGAAGCTTTCTTT.

This clone was recorded once. This rearrangement joins TRBV1 to TRBJ1-5; the DNA was not compared with TRBD1, the D call given in the table. TRBV1 is annotated as a pseudogene. The CDR3 covers 18 residues. CDR3 nucleotides: TGCACCACCTTAAAACCGGGACAGGGCCGGCTATTGAATCAGCCCCAGCATTTT. Protein product: CTTLKPGQGRLLNQPQHF.

The chain uses TRBV7-2 and TRBJ1-1; D gene uncertain. Trimming stripped 0 bases from V and 7 bases from J, with 12 bases between. The germline V gene has CDR1 SGHTA and CDR2 FQGNSA. This CDR3 region has 14 residues. The CDR3 loop is CASSLASPLFEAFF. CDR3 in DNA: TGTGCCAGCAGCTTAGCTTCTCCTCTATTTGAAGCTTTCTTT.

This clone was seen only a few times. The rearrangement uses TRBV19 and TRBJ1-5; D is unclear. The CDR3 totals 12 residues. The V gene lost 10 bases and the J gene lost 2 bases, with 9 bases spanning the gap. Germline V CDR1 and CDR2: LNHDA, SQIVND (reference sequence). The CDR3 DNA sequence: TGTGCCACCCGAGGCGGCAATCAGCCCCAGCATTTT. Translating it yields CATRGGNQPQHF.

As regards this clone: At one of its ends the junction is not consistent with the germline gene, which may arise from a read error. The chain employs TRBV7-9 and TRBJ2-1; 7 bases are shared with TRBD2. The CDR3 sequence is 12 residues long. Germline V gives CDR1 SEHNR, CDR2 FQNEAQ (reference sequence). The CDR3 sequence: CSSSRGLDPQFF. Written as DNA, the CDR3 is TGTTCCAGCAGCCGAGGACTAGATCCGCAGTTCTTC.

The chain is built from TRBV19 and TRBJ2-3; the D gene is possibly TRBD1 (6 bases). The CDR3 loop spans 14 amino acids. Trimming pared 6 bases from V and 2 bases from J, leaving 12 bases between. Germline V CDR1 and CDR2: LNHDA, SQIVND (reference sequence). CDR3 sequence: CASSQTGVTDTQYF. CDR3 sequence (DNA): TGTGCCAGTAGCCAGACAGGAGTCACAGATACGCAGTATTTT. The whole variable domain, filled in from reference TRBV19 and TRBJ2-3, reads DGGITQSPKYLFRKEGQNVTLSCEQNLNHDAMYWYRQDPGQGLRLIYYSQIVNDFQKGDIAEGYSVSREKKESFPLTVTSAQKNPTAFYLCASSQTGVTDTQYFGPGTRLTVL.

The rearrangement links TRBV15 to TRBJ1-4, with a weak D call TRBD1 (5 bases). V shed 2 bases and J shed 7 bases, with 11 bases lying between them. This CDR3 has 14 amino acids. The germline gives CDR1 LNHNV, CDR2 YYDKDF (reference sequence). CDR3 loop: CATSRPPRAEKLFF. CDR3 coding DNA: TGTGCCACCAGCAGACCACCCAGGGCTGAAAAACTGTTTTTT.

V is TRBV7-6 and J is TRBJ2-5; possibly TRBD2 for D (5 bases). V was shortened by 1 base and J by 0 bases, with 6 bases between the two germline ends. The CDR3 runs 14 residues. Germline V gene lookup returns CDR1 SGHVS and CDR2 FNYEAQ. CDR3 protein: CASSLGGDQETQYF. The CDR3 coding sequence is TGTGCCAGCAGCTTAGGGGGAGACCAAGAGACCCAGTACTTC.

This clone was counted a single time. The chain joins TRBV10-3 to TRBJ2-7; D is undetermined. Trimming left V 4 bases short and J 1 base short, with 8 bases between. This CDR3 region has 13 residues. From germline, CDR1 is ENHRY and CDR2 SYGVKD. This CDR3 is CAISGSRSYEQYF. The CDR3 region has the DNA TGTGCCATCAGTGGGAGCAGATCCTACGAGCAGTACTTC.

The chain uses TRBV7-9 and TRBJ1-1; D gene uncertain. In germline, CDR1 is SEHNR, CDR2 FQNEAQ (reference sequence). This CDR3 spans 13 amino acids. Trimming left V 3 bases short and J 0 bases short, with 5 bases between. In DNA, the CDR3 is TGTGCCAGCAGCTTCCACATGAACACTGAAGCTTTCTTT. Protein product: CASSFHMNTEAFF.